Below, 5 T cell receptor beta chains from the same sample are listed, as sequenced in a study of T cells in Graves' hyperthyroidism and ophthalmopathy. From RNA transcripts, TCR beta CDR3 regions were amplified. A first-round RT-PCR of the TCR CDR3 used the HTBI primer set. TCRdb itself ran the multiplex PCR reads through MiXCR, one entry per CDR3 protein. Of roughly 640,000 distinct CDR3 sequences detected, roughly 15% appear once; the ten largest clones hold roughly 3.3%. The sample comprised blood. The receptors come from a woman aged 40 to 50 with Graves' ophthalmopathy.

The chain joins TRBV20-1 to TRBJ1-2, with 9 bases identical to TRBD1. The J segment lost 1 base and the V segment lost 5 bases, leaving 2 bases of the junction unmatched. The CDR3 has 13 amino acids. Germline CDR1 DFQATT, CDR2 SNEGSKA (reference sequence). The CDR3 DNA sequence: TGCAGTGCTCGGACAGGGGTTAACTATGGCTACACCTTC. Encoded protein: CSARTGVNYGYTF.

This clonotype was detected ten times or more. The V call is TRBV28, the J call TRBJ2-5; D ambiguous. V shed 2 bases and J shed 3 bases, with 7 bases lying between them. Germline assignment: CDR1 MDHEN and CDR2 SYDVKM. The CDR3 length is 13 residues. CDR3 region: CASSLSWEETQYF. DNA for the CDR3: TGTGCCAGCAGTTTAAGTTGGGAAGAGACCCAGTACTTC.

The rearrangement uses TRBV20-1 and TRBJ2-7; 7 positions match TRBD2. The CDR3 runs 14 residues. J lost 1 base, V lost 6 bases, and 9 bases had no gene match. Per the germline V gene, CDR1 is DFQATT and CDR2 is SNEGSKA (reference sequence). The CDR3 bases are TGCAGTGCCACACTAGCGCGCACTTCCTACGAGCAGTACTTC. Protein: CSATLARTSYEQYF.

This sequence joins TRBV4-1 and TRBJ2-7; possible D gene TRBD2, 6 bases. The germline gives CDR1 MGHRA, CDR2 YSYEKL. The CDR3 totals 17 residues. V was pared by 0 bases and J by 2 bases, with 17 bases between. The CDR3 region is CASSQDRISGAPYEQYF. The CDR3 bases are TGCGCCAGCAGCCAAGATCGGATTAGCGGAGCCCCCTACGAGCAGTACTTC.

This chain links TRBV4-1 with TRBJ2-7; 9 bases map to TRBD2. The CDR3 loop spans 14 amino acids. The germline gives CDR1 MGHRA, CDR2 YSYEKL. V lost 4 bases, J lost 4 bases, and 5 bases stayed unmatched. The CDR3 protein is CASSPVAGVYEQYF. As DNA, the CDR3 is TGCGCCAGCAGCCCGGTAGCGGGAGTTTACGAGCAGTACTTC.